This is a list of T cell receptor beta chains from one sample in a study of response to subunit inactivated influenza vaccine. A single record per CDR3 protein comes from TCRdb applying MiXCR to the RT-PCR reads. The data hold about 610,000 distinct CDR3 sequences, with 12% to 15% observed a single time. The sample here was PBMCs from blood, taken 11 to 12 days after vaccination. These receptors all come from a man in his fifties who received an inactivated influenza vaccine. CDR3s include the opening cysteine and the closing phenylalanine or tryptophan. Fields, in order: CDR3 length, J gene, clone size, V gene, D gene, CDR3 protein, CDR3 DNA. D genes are given only for firm matches. Some rows mark clone size as missing; the rest say once, few, many or name a class of expanded clone.

16,TRBJ2-3,NA,TRBV5-1,NA,CASSDGLSITADTQYF,TGCGCCAGCAGCGACGGACTATCCATTACCGCAGATACGCAGTATTTT
13,TRBJ2-1,NA,TRBV28,NA,CASSPPDIYEQFF,TGTGCCAGCAGTCCCCCGGACATTTATGAGCAGTTCTTC
17,TRBJ2-7,NA,TRBV5-1,TRBD2,CASSWGSLAGESYEQYF,TGCGCCAGCAGCTGGGGGTCACTAGCGGGGGAATCCTACGAGCAGTACTTC
12,TRBJ1-6,NA,TRBV2,NA,CASSVHYSPLHF,TGTGCCAGCAGTGTTCACTACTCACCCCTCCACTTT
13,TRBJ2-1,NA,TRBV18,TRBD2,CASTQREAPEQFF,TGTGCCAGCACCCAGCGGGAGGCTCCTGAGCAGTTCTTC
14,TRBJ2-7,NA,TRBV6-1,NA,CASSDRPDIFEQYF,TGTGCCAGCAGTGATCGCCCCGACATTTTCGAGCAGTACTTC
14,TRBJ1-1,many,TRBV5-1,NA,CASSLRTVNTEAFF,TGCGCCAGCAGCTTGCGGACGGTGAACACTGAAGCTTTCTTT
16,TRBJ1-2,NA,TRBV4-3,NA,CASSHMGAGTGYGYTF,TGCGCCAGCAGCCACATGGGGGCAGGGACGGGCTATGGCTACACCTTC
15,TRBJ2-7,few,TRBV4-3,NA,CASSQDLGRAYEQYF,TGCGCCAGCAGCCAAGATCTGGGCAGGGCTTACGAGCAGTACTTC
11,TRBJ1-4,many,TRBV29-1,NA,CSVERGEKLFF,TGCAGCGTTGAAAGAGGGGAAAAACTGTTTTTT
15,TRBJ2-7,NA,TRBV6-1,NA,CASRTTETLTYEQYF,TGTGCCAGCAGAACCACCGAGACGTTGACCTACGAGCAGTACTTC
14,TRBJ2-7,once,TRBV20-1,TRBD1,CSAPRTGGIYEQYF,TGCAGTGCTCCTCGGACAGGGGGCATCTACGAGCAGTACTTC
17,TRBJ1-1,few,TRBV12-3/TRBV12-4,TRBD1,CASSLRTGGTLNTEAFF,TGTGCCAGCAGTTTGCGGACAGGGGGGACCTTGAACACTGAAGCTTTCTTT
14,TRBJ2-7,NA,TRBV27,TRBD1,CASSLQGAGREQYF,TGTGCCAGCAGTTTACAGGGGGCTGGGCGCGAGCAGTACTTC
12,TRBJ2-7,NA,TRBV27,NA,CASSLGPGEQYF,TGTGCCAGCAGTTTGGGGCCGGGCGAGCAGTACTTC
17,TRBJ2-2,few,TRBV6-5,TRBD2,CASSYSMLAGVPGELFF,TGTGCCAGCAGTTACTCGATGCTAGCGGGAGTACCGGGGGAGCTGTTTTTT
16,TRBJ2-1,many,TRBV12-3/TRBV12-4,TRBD1,CASSYSGTGFYNEQFF,TGTGCCAGCAGTTACTCCGGGACAGGGTTCTACAATGAGCAGTTCTTC
15,TRBJ2-3,many,TRBV5-1,TRBD1,CASSPETGAVDTQYF,TGCGCCAGCAGCCCGGAGACAGGGGCGGTAGATACGCAGTATTTT
13,TRBJ2-1,few,TRBV11-3,TRBD1,CASSSRRDRVQFF,TGTGCCAGCAGCTCCCGGCGGGACAGGGTGCAGTTCTTC
15,TRBJ2-7,NA,TRBV11-2,NA,CASSLDPKPPYEQYF,TGTGCCAGCAGCTTAGATCCGAAACCCCCCTACGAGCAGTACTTC
14,TRBJ2-7,NA,TRBV2,TRBD1,CASRRDSSSYEQYF,TGTGCCAGCCGTAGGGACAGTTCGTCCTACGAGCAGTACTTC
15,TRBJ2-3,NA,TRBV6-5,TRBD2,CASRVAGEGTDTQYF,TGTGCCAGCAGAGTAGCGGGGGAGGGCACAGATACGCAGTATTTT
15,TRBJ2-1,few,TRBV6-1,TRBD1,CASSSTGGLVDEQFF,TGTGCCAGCAGCAGTACAGGGGGTCTGGTTGATGAGCAGTTCTTC
12,TRBJ2-5,few,TRBV3-1,NA,CASGGGKETQYF,TGTGCCAGCGGGGGTGGAAAAGAGACCCAGTACTTC
15,TRBJ2-1,NA,TRBV7-8,NA,CASSNAGIVYNEQFF,TGTGCCAGCAGTAACGCGGGAATAGTCTACAATGAGCAGTTCTTC
17,TRBJ2-3,many,TRBV27,TRBD2,CASSRRTSGISTDTQYF,TGTGCCAGCAGTCGACGCACTAGCGGGATTAGCACAGATACGCAGTATTTT
16,TRBJ1-1,few,TRBV5-1,NA,CASSLRQATMNTEAFF,TGCGCCAGCAGCTTGCGGCAGGCGACCATGAACACTGAAGCTTTCTTT
14,TRBJ1-3,few,TRBV20-1,NA,CSASRGHLENTIYF,TGCAGTGCCTCAAGGGGACACCTTGAAAACACCATATATTTT
20,TRBJ2-3,few,TRBV6-2/TRBV6-3,TRBD2,CASRNLRGLSGGAGTDTQYF,TGTGCCAGCCGAAATCTCAGGGGACTAAGCGGGGGGGCAGGGACAGATACGCAGTATTTT
14,TRBJ2-5,NA,TRBV5-1,TRBD2,CASRRGEAGETQYF,TGCGCCAGCAGAAGAGGGGAAGCGGGGGAGACCCAGTACTTC
16,TRBJ2-1,NA,TRBV7-9,NA,CASIPPRGFGYNEQFF,TGTGCCAGCATCCCTCCTCGAGGATTTGGGTACAATGAGCAGTTCTTC
14,TRBJ1-1,few,TRBV12-3/TRBV12-4,NA,CASSSTLWGTEAFF,TGTGCCAGCAGTTCCACACTGTGGGGCACTGAAGCTTTCTTT